Each of the 2 T cell receptor beta chains below was sequenced from the same sample in a study of shared clonotypes between healthy human individuals. Clones were sequenced by immunoSEQ multiplex PCR, and TCRdb holds only the in-frame ones, with some missing. This table holds some 470,000 clones, around 80% found once. Sequencing was done on a sample of PBMCs. These receptor sequences come from a woman aged 40-49 years in good health. Some clones in this sample may be carry-over from other donors' samples.

The CDR3 DNA reads TGTGCCCGGCGCAGGGGAGGGGGGGGAGATACGCAGTATTTT. Translating it yields CARRRGGGGDTQYF. V is TRBV30 and J is TRBJ2-3, with D possibly being TRBD2 (7 bases). Germline CDR1 GTSNPN, CDR2 SVGIG (reference sequence). The CDR3 contains 14 residues. V was clipped by 8 bases and J by 5 bases, with 20 bases between them.

The J gene is TRBJ2-2, the V gene TRBV15, with D perhaps TRBD2 (5 bases). The CDR3 totals 15 residues. CDR1 is LNHNV and CDR2 is YYDKDF in the germline V gene (reference sequence). With 0 bases removed from V and 6 bases from J, the gap between germline ends came to 11 bases. The CDR3 DNA follows: TGTGCCACCAGCAGAGATCTAGCCCGGGCCGGGGAGCTGTTTTTT. Protein sequence: CATSRDLARAGELFF.